This TCR beta chain was identified during a study of T cells in Graves' hyperthyroidism and ophthalmopathy. At the level of the study: At the time of initial diagnosis and before any treatment, peripheral blood was collected. Study outcomes and limitations: For ophthalmopathy, model prediction preceded onset by a median roughly 6.5 months. Separating ophthalmopathy from stable hyperthyroidism was achieved by a 13 V-J model.

The sample holds many counts of this clonotype. Its antigen is not known. RNA transcripts gave rise to amplified TCR beta CDR3 regions. Primed by the HTBI set, a first-round RT-PCR was run on the TCR CDR3. A single record per CDR3 protein comes from TCRdb applying MiXCR to the multiplex PCR reads. Here the sample spans some 250,000 distinct CDR3 sequences, approximately 14% being singletons. Sequencing was done on a sample of blood. The sequence came from a woman aged 40 to 50 with Graves' hyperthyroidism that later progressed to Graves' ophthalmopathy.

The CDR3 bases are TGTGCCAGCAGCCGAGGGCAGGGGGGTGCGGGCAATCAGCCCCAGCATTTT. This translates into CASSRGQGGAGNQPQHF. V usage is TRBV28 and J usage is TRBJ1-5, with 7 bases fitting TRBD1. Germline trimming cut 6 bases from V and 2 bases from J; bases unmatched to any gene: 13. The CDR3 contains 17 residues. Germline V gene sequence: CDR1 MDHEN, CDR2 SYDVKM.